The 7 T cell receptor beta chains presented below share a single source sample, sequenced in a study of cytotoxic CD8 clonotypes in ibrutinib-treated CLL. Assay used: immunoSEQ multiplex PCR; TCRdb lists only in-frame clones, some missing. There are about 130,000 clones in the sample; around three quarters occur only once, and 9.5% to 15% lies in the top ten. Sample: PBMCs, taken after 12 months of ibrutinib treatment. The origin of the receptors is a human donor with chronic lymphocytic leukemia.

The chain uses TRBV6-5 and TRBJ2-7, with 12 positions matching TRBD2. The CDR3 is made up of 15 amino acids. V shed 6 bases, J shed 1 base, and the junction held 4 bases outside the gene matches. The germline V gene has CDR1 MNHEY and CDR2 SVGAGI. The DNA of the CDR3 is TGTGCCAGCAGACTGACTAGCGGGAGTTCCTACGAGCAGTACTTC. It translates to CASRLTSGSSYEQYF.

The chain combines TRBV10-3 with TRBJ2-4; perhaps D is TRBD1 or TRBD2 (5 bases each). The CDR3 loop spans 14 amino acids. V was clipped by 3 bases and J by 4 bases, with 10 bases between them. Germline lookup yields CDR1 ENHRY and CDR2 SYGVKD. The CDR3 nucleotides read TGTGCCATCAGTGATAGAGGGGATAAAAACATTCAGTACTTC. It encodes CAISDRGDKNIQYF.

This clone occurred a few times. V gene TRBV6-4 combines with J gene TRBJ2-1, with a tentative D call TRBD2 (6 bases). Germline CDR1 reads MRHNA; CDR2 reads SNTAGT. The ends were cut back, 3 bases at V and 10 bases at J, with 19 bases in the middle. This CDR3 has 15 amino acids. DNA for the CDR3: TGTGCCAGCAGTGAGCTAAGCGGGTCGCCGTCGGAGCAGTTCTTC. It specifies CASSELSGSPSEQFF.

The rearrangement uses TRBV28 and TRBJ1-4; no firm D call. Trimming stripped 6 bases from V and 0 bases from J, with 8 bases between. The CDR3 sequence is 14 residues long. The germline CDR1 and CDR2 sequences are MDHEN and SYDVKM. This CDR3 reads CASRPSATNEKLFF. CDR3 sequence (DNA): TGTGCCAGCAGGCCATCCGCAACTAATGAAAAACTGTTTTTT.

This CDR3 is CASSQEIAGSSYEQYF. CDR3 bases: TGTGCCAGCAGCCAAGAAATAGCGGGTTCCTCCTACGAGCAGTACTTC. The rearrangement uses TRBV4-2 and TRBJ2-7; TRBD2 agrees at 7 bases. The germline V gene encodes CDR1 LGHNA and CDR2 YNFKEQ. This CDR3 has 16 amino acids. J lost 0 bases, V lost 0 bases, and 5 bases had no gene match.

The chain uses TRBV11-2 and TRBJ1-1; the D is unclear. Trimming removed 1 base at V and 4 bases at J, with 4 bases between. This CDR3 region has 12 residues. CDR1 and CDR2 from the germline V gene are SGHAT and FQNNGV. CDR3 protein: CASSLVGTEAFF. Here the CDR3 DNA reads TGTGCCAGCAGCTTAGTGGGCACTGAAGCTTTCTTT.

The rearrangement uses TRBV28 and TRBJ2-1; 8 nucleotides line up with TRBD2. The junction had 17 bases not matched to a gene; V was cut back by 5 bases and J by 5 bases. The CDR3 is 18 residues long. Per germline, CDR1 MDHEN and CDR2 SYDVKM. The CDR3, as DNA: TGTGCCAGCAGTATCCCAGGTGTAAGAGCGGGAGTACACAATGAGCAGTTCTTC. Translation gives CASSIPGVRAGVHNEQFF.